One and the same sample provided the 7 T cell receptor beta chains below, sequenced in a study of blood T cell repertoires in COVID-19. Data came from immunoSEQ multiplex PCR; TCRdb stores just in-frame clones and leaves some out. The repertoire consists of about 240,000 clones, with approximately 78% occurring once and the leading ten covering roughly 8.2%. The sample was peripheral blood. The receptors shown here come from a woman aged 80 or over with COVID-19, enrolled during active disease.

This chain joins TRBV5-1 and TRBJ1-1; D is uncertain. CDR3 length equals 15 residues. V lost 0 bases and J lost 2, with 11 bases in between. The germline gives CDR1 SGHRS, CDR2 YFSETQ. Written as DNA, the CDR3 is TGCGCCAGCAGCTTGGCCCGGAGTCTTAACACTGAAGCTTTCTTT. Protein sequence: CASSLARSLNTEAFF.

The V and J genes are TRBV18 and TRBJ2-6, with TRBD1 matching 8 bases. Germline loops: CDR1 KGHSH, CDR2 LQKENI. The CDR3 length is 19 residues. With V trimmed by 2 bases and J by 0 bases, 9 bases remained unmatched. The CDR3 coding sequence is TGTGCCAGCTCACCATACCTTACAGGGGGTGGCTCTGGGGCCAACGTCCTGACTTTC. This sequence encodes CASSPYLTGGGSGANVLTF.

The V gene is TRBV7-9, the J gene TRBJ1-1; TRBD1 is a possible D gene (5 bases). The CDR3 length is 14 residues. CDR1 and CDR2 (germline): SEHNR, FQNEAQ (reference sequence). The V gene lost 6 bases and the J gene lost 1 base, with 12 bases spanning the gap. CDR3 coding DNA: TGTGCCAGCAGTTCCTACAGGAAGAACACTGAAGCTTTCTTT. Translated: CASSSYRKNTEAFF.

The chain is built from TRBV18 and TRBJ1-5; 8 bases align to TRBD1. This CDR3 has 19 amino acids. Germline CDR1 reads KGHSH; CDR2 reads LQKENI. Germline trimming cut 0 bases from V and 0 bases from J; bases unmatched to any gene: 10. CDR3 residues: CASSPPLDRAPYSNQPQHF. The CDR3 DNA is TGTGCCAGCTCACCACCCTTGGACAGGGCACCGTATAGCAATCAGCCCCAGCATTTT.

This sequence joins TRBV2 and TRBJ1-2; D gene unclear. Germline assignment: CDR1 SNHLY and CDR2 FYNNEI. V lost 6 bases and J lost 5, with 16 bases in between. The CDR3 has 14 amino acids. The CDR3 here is CASSASPGLYGYTF. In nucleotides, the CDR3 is TGTGCCAGCAGCGCCTCCCCTGGACTTTATGGCTACACCTTC.

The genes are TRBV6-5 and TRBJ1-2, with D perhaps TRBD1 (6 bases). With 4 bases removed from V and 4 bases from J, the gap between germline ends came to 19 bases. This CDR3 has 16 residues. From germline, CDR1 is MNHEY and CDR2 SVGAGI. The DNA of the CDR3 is TGTGCCAGCAGTTTCTATCGGCCAGGGGCGGGCTATGGCTACACCTTC. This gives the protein CASSFYRPGAGYGYTF.

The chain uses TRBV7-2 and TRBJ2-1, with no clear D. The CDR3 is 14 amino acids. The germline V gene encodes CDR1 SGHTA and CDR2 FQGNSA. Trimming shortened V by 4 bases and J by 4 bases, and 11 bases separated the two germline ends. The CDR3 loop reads CASSSPRQYNEQFF. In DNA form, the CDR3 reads TGTGCCAGCAGCTCCCCTCGTCAGTACAATGAGCAGTTCTTC.